This T cell receptor beta chain is from a study of shared clonotypes between healthy human individuals. About this clone itself: Its target is not known.

Findings and caveats of the study: Rarefaction gave evidence that sorted-subset sequencing remained incomplete despite large depth. Several donors held about 4.6% of naive CD4 clonotypes in common.

Across several immunoSEQ plates, the genomic DNA of each subset was split evenly. 200 to 250 ng DNA, approximately 30,000 T cell genomes, went into each sorted-subset replicate PCR. TCRdb's copy holds only in-frame clones and misses some; the assay was immunoSEQ multiplex PCR. The sample holds about 2.4 million clones, over 85% seen once. The CDR3 covers 16 residues. Germline V CDR1 and CDR2: MGHRA, YSYEKL. Trimming removed 4 bases from V and 4 bases from J; junction bases left unmatched: 5. The sample comprised naive CD4+ T cells from PBMCs. Specified subset: CD45RA+ positively selected. This rearrangement joins TRBV4-1 to TRBJ2-3; 13 bases line up with TRBD2. The receptor's source is a man younger than 35 in good health. Some clones in this sample may be carry-over from other donors' samples. The CDR3 protein is CASSPGLAGMADTQYF. Written as DNA, the CDR3 is TGCGCCAGCAGCCCGGGACTAGCGGGGATGGCAGATACGCAGTATTTT.